This T cell receptor (beta chain) emerged from a study of cytomegalovirus exposure and HLA in healthy donors. The overall study: Unique TCRs numbering about 87 million, obtained from HLA-typed donors, made up an early data release.

Study observations and caveats: It was about 180 TCR beta chains that were listed as cytomegalovirus-associated. The authors considered a cluster of highly shared sequence variants likely to be a sequencing artifact. Earlier results showed most TCR beta V segments being productive about 87% or about 30% of the time.

This CDR3 region has 15 residues. Germline trimming cut 6 bases from V and 4 bases from J; bases unmatched to any gene: 11. Germline CDR1 is KGHSH and CDR2 is LQKENI. A multiplex PCR was run with 60 Vbeta primers and 13 Jbeta primers. The data were produced by immunoSEQ multiplex PCR, yet TCRdb's version contains in-frame clones alone and is incomplete. This sample has 100,000 to 150,000 clones; roughly 76% occur once, and the top ten carry about 13%. Concerning this clone itself: Its antigen remains unknown.

Sequenced: PBMCs. The sequence came from a woman aged 55 to 70 in good health and CMV-seropositive. The chain combines TRBV18 with TRBJ2-7; 8 nucleotides match TRBD1. CDR3 region: CASSPFDRGQYEQYF. The CDR3 region has the DNA TGTGCCAGCTCTCCGTTTGACAGGGGCCAGTACGAGCAGTACTTC.